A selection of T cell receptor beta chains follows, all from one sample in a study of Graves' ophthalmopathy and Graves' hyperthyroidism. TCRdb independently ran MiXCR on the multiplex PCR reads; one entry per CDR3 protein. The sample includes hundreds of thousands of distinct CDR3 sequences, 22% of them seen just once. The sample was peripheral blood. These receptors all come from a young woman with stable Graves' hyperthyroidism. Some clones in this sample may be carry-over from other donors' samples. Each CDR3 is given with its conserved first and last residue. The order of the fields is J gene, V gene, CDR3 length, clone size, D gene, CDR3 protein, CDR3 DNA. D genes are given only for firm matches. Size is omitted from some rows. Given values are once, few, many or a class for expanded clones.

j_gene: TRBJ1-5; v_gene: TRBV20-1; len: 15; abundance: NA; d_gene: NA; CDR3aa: CSAVQRIGNIQPQHF; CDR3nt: TGCAGTGCAGTACAGAGAATTGGAAACATTCAGCCCCAGCATTTT
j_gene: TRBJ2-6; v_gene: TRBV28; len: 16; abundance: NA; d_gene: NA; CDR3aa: CASSLSEVSGANVLTF; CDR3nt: TGTGCCAGCAGTTTGTCGGAGGTCTCTGGGGCCAACGTCCTGACTTTC
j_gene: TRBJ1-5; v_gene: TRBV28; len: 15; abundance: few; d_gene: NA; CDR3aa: CASSLGGVGNQPQHF; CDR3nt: TGTGCCAGCAGTTTAGGTGGCGTGGGCAATCAGCCCCAGCATTTT
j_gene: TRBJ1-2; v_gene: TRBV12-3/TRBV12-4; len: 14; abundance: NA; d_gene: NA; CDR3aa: CASSLVSGGNGYTF; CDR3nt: TGTGCCAGCAGTTTGGTTTCTGGGGGTAACGGCTACACCTTC
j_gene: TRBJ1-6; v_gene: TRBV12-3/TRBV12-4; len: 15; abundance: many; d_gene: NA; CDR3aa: CASSLAPSGNSPLHF; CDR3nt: TGTGCCAGCAGTTTAGCGCCATCCGGGAATTCACCCCTCCACTTT
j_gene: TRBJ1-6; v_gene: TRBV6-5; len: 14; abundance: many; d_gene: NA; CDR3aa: CASSRDGNNSPLHF; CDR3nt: TGTGCCAGCAGTAGAGACGGAAATAATTCACCCCTCCACTTT
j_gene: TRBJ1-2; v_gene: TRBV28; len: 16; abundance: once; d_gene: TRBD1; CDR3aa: CASRGTGGNRNYGYTF; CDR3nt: TGTGCCAGCAGGGGGACAGGGGGCAACAGAAACTATGGCTACACCTTC
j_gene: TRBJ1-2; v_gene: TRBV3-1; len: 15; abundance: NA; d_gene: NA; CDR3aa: CASSPPRVLIYGYTF; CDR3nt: TGTGCCAGCAGCCCCCCGCGGGTGCTTATCTATGGCTACACCTTC
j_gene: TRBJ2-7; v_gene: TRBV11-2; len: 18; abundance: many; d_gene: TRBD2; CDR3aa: CAGTKRGLAGGGSYEQYF; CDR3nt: TGTGCCGGCACCAAACGGGGACTAGCGGGAGGGGGATCCTACGAGCAGTACTTC
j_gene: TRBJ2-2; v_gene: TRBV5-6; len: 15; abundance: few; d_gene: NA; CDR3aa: CASSSQQGFGGELFF; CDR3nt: TGTGCCAGCAGCTCCCAACAGGGTTTTGGCGGGGAGCTGTTTTTT
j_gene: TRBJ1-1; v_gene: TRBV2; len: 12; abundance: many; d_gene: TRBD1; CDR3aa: CASKGARTEAFF; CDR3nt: TGTGCCAGCAAGGGGGCTAGGACTGAAGCTTTCTTT
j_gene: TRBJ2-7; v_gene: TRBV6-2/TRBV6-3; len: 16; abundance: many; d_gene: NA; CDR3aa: CASSYSLQGIRYEQYF; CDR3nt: TGTGCCAGCAGTTACTCCCTACAGGGAATCAGGTACGAGCAGTACTTC
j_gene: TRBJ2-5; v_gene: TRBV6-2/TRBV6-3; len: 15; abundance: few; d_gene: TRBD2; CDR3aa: CASRSSGRAVGTQYF; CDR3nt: TGTGCCAGCAGGTCAAGCGGGAGGGCCGTCGGGACCCAGTACTTC
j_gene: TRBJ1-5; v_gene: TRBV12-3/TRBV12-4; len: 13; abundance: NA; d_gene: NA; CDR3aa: CASRLYSNQPQHF; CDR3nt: TGTGCCAGCAGACTTTATAGCAATCAGCCCCAGCATTTT
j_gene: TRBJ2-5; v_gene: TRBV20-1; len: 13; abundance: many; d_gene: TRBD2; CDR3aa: CSARAGGQETQYF; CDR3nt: TGCAGTGCTCGTGCGGGGGGGCAGGAGACCCAGTACTTC
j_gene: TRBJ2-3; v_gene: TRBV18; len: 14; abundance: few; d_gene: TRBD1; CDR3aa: CASSLGQGPDTQYF; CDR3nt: TGTGCCAGCTCACTGGGACAGGGCCCAGATACGCAGTATTTT
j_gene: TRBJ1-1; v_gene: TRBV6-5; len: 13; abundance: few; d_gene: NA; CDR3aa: CASSYSRQIEAFF; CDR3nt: TGTGCCAGCAGTTACTCGAGACAGATTGAAGCTTTCTTT
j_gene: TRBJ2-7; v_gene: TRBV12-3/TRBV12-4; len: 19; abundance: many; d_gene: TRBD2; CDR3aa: CASSLRIRTNGLAVGEQYF; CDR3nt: TGTGCCAGCAGTTTAAGGATTAGAACAAATGGACTAGCGGTCGGCGAGCAGTACTTC
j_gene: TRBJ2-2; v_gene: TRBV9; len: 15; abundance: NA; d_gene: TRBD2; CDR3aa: CASSPRGAFAGELFF; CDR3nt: TGTGCCAGCAGCCCGCGGGGGGCCTTCGCCGGGGAGCTGTTTTTT
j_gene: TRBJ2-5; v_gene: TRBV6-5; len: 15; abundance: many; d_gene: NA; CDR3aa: CASSWLGSVQETQYF; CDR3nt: TGTGCCAGCAGTTGGTTGGGGTCGGTCCAAGAGACCCAGTACTTC
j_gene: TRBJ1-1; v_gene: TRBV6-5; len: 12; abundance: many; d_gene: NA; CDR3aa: CASSYRGVGAFF; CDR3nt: TGTGCCAGCAGTTACCGGGGCGTCGGAGCTTTCTTT
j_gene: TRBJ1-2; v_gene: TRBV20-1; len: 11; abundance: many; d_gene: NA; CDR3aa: CSAPQEGGYTF; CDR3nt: TGCAGTGCTCCCCAAGAGGGTGGCTACACCTTC
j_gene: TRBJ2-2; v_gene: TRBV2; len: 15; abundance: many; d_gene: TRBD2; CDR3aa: CASRSGTSATGELFF; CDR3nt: TGTGCCAGCAGATCCGGGACTAGCGCCACCGGGGAGCTGTTTTTT
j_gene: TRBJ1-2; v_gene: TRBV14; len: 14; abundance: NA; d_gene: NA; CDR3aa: CASSPDSNNYGYTF; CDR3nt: TGTGCCAGCAGCCCGGACAGTAATAACTATGGCTACACCTTC
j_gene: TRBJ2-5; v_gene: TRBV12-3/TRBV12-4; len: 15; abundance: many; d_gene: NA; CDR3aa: CASTPSHRLQETQYF; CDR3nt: TGTGCCAGCACCCCATCTCACAGGCTCCAAGAGACCCAGTACTTC
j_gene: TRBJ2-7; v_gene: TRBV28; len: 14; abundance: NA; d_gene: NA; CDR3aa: CASSQLQVPYEQYF; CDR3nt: TGTGCCAGCAGCCAACTACAGGTACCCTACGAGCAGTACTTC
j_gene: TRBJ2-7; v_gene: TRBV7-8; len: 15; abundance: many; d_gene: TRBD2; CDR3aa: CASSLGTSGTYEQYF; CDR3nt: TGTGCCAGCAGCTTAGGGACTAGCGGTACCTACGAGCAGTACTTC
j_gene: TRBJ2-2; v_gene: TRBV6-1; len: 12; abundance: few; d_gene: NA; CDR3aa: CASSAGYGELFF; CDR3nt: TGTGCCAGCAGTGCAGGGTATGGGGAGCTGTTTTTT
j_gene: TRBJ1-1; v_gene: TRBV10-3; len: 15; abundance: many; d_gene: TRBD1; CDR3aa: CAISAGQGSNTEAFF; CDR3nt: TGTGCCATCAGTGCGGGACAGGGATCGAACACTGAAGCTTTCTTT
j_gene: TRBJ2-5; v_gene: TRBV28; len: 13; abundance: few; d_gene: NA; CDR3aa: CASSLLAPETQYF; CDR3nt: TGTGCCAGCAGTTTACTAGCTCCGGAGACCCAGTACTTC
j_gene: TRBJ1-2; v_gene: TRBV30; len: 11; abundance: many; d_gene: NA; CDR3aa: CAFANRVSYTF; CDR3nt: TGTGCCTTCGCGAACAGGGTGAGCTACACCTTC
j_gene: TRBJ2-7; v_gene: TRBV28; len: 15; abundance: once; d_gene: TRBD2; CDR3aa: CASSFAASGSYEQYF; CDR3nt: TGTGCCAGCAGTTTCGCGGCTAGCGGGAGCTACGAGCAGTACTTC